Below, 12 T cell receptor beta chains from the same sample are listed, as sequenced in a study of shared clonotypes between healthy human individuals. The repertoire was sequenced with immunoSEQ multiplex PCR; TCRdb's copy has only in-frame clones and lacks some. This sample carries more than 2 million clones, just under 95% of them seen once, and the ten largest clones take roughly 1%. In the naive CD8 group, cells lacked CD45RO and were positively selected for CCR7, so terminally differentiated effector memory CD45RA+ cells were left out. Material for sequencing was naive CD8+ T cells sorted from blood. The receptors originated from a man aged 18 to 30 in good health.

This chain uses TRBV2 with TRBJ2-3, with 7 positions matching TRBD2. V was clipped by 1 base and J by 6 bases; unmatched bases: 10. Germline assignment: CDR1 SNHLY and CDR2 FYNNEI. This CDR3 region has 16 residues. For the CDR3, the DNA is TGTGCCAGCAGTGAAGTGGGGGGGGTATTGTTGGATACGCAGTATTTT. Amino acids: CASSEVGGVLLDTQYF. Full variable domain (remainder filled in from reference TRBV2 and TRBJ2-3): EPEVTQTPSHQVTQMGQEVILRCVPISNHLYFYWYRQILGQKVEFLVSFYNNEISEKSEIFDDQFSVERPDGSNFTLKIRSTKLEDSAMYFCASSEVGGVLLDTQYFGPGTRLTVL.

The rearrangement links TRBV6-6 to TRBJ2-5, with 7 nucleotides matching TRBD1. This CDR3 has 14 residues. V was pared by 7 bases and J by 1 base, with 6 bases of the junction left unmatched. The germline CDR1 and CDR2 sequences are MNHNY and SVGAGI (reference sequence). CDR3 coding DNA: TGTGCCAGCACCCAAGGGGACAGCCAAGAGACCCAGTACTTC. Protein: CASTQGDSQETQYF.

The chain combines TRBV29-1 with TRBJ2-3, with 15 positions matching TRBD2. Per the germline V gene, CDR1 is SQVTM and CDR2 is ANQGSEA. The CDR3 has 15 amino acids. V lost 3 bases to trimming and J lost 6 bases; unmatched junction nucleotides: 4. CDR3 region: CSVDGLAGGWDTQYF. For the CDR3, the DNA is TGCAGCGTTGACGGACTAGCGGGAGGGTGGGATACGCAGTATTTT.

This rearrangement joins TRBV7-9 to TRBJ1-1; D is ambiguous. V was trimmed by 4 bases and J by 1 base, leaving 13 bases between them. Germline CDR1 SEHNR, CDR2 FQNEAQ (reference sequence). This CDR3 region has 15 residues. The chain's CDR3 is CASSSVGTTNTEAFF. The CDR3 coding sequence is TGTGCCAGCAGCTCCGTGGGAACGACGAACACTGAAGCTTTCTTT.

The chain links TRBV6-5 to TRBJ2-7; D remains ambiguous. The CDR3 runs to 13 residues. The V end was cut by 0 bases, the J end by 4 bases, with 7 bases between. CDR1 is MNHEY, CDR2 SVGAGI, per germline. CDR3: CASSYSYSYEQYF. CDR3 nucleotides: TGTGCCAGCAGTTACTCCTATTCATACGAGCAGTACTTC.

The chain couples TRBV6-1 to TRBJ1-1, with D uncertain. Germline V CDR1 and CDR2: MNHNS, SASEGT. This CDR3 has 15 residues. V was clipped by 5 bases and J by 7 bases, with 20 bases between them. CDR3: CASSPDDLVGNEAFF. CDR3 coding DNA: TGTGCCAGCAGTCCCGACGACCTCGTGGGGAATGAAGCTTTCTTT.

V is TRBV4-1 and J is TRBJ2-7; D uncertain. CDR3 length equals 14 residues. Germline V gene sequence: CDR1 MGHRA, CDR2 YSYEKL. V lost 0 bases to trimming and J lost 2 bases, with 8 bases between them. The CDR3 sequence: CASSQDSDTYEQYF. CDR3 in DNA: TGCGCCAGCAGCCAAGATTCAGACACCTACGAGCAGTACTTC.

This clone was picked up one time. The gene calls are TRBV2 and TRBJ2-7, with 8 bases fitting TRBD1. Unmatched junction bases numbered 9, after V lost 3 bases and J lost 5 bases. CDR1 SNHLY and CDR2 FYNNEI come from the germline V gene. The CDR3 spans 15 residues. CDR3: CASSDGPGGLDEQYF. CDR3 in DNA: TGTGCCAGCAGTGACGGGCCAGGGGGCCTGGACGAGCAGTACTTC.

The genes are TRBV10-2 and TRBJ2-3; no clear D gene. Trimming cost V 7 bases and J 0 bases, with 11 bases left between them. Germline CDR1 and CDR2: WSHSY and SAAADI. CDR3 size: 14 residues. In nucleotides, the CDR3 is TGCGCCAGCAAAGAGAGCGACAGCACAGATACGCAGTATTTT. Translation gives CASKESDSTDTQYF.

The chain carries TRBV7-9 and TRBJ2-2; 7 bases match TRBD1. After removal of 4 bases from V and 4 bases from J, the junction contained 9 bases not matched to a gene. Germline V gene lookup returns CDR1 SEHNR and CDR2 FQNEAQ (reference sequence). The CDR3 extends over 16 amino acids. CDR3 loop: CASSSPDRPPTGELFF. Written as DNA, the CDR3 is TGTGCCAGCAGCTCGCCGGACAGGCCCCCCACCGGGGAGCTGTTTTTT.

Note on this clone: Other nucleotide sequences in the sample specify the same CDR3. Here the CDR3 DNA reads TGTGCCAGCAGTCCGGGACTATCCTACGAGCAGTACTTC. This encodes CASSPGLSYEQYF. The chain carries TRBV28 and TRBJ2-7; 7 nucleotides align to TRBD2. From germline, CDR1 is MDHEN and CDR2 SYDVKM. Trimming removed 5 bases from V and 1 base from J; junction bases left unmatched: 2. This CDR3 comprises 13 residues.

Remarks on this clone: Other DNA sequences from this sample encode an identical CDR3 as well. The chain combines TRBV27 with TRBJ1-1; D unclear. V was pared by 2 bases and J by 4 bases, with 8 bases between. The CDR3 spans 13 residues. Germline CDR1 and CDR2: MNHEY and SMNVEV (reference sequence). The CDR3 loop is CASSLEGGTEAFF. For the CDR3, the DNA is TGTGCCAGCAGTTTAGAGGGTGGCACTGAAGCTTTCTTT.